This passage covers 17 T cell receptor beta chains from one sample sequenced in a study of technical replicates of blood from several donors. TCRdb's copy holds only in-frame clones and misses some; the assay was immunoSEQ multiplex PCR. The sample lists some 91,000 clones, under 97% occurring once. The source material was T cells isolated from PBMCs. The receptors were gathered from a human donor in good health.

The rearrangement joins TRBV2 to TRBJ2-7, with unresolved D. The V gene lost 6 bases and the J gene lost 5 bases, with 20 bases spanning the gap. Germline V lookup: CDR1 SNHLY, CDR2 FYNNEI. This CDR3 is 15 amino acids long. The CDR3 DNA follows: TGTGCCAGCAGACTCGCGGCCCCCGATCGGGACGAGCAGTACTTC. It encodes CASRLAAPDRDEQYF.

The DNA of the CDR3 is TGTGCCAGCAGCTTAGACAGGGAAACAGATACGCAGTATTTT. Its translation is CASSLDRETDTQYF. The V and J genes are TRBV7-8 and TRBJ2-3, with D perhaps TRBD1 (6 bases). The germline CDR1 and CDR2 sequences are SGHVS and FQNEAQ. The CDR3 runs 14 residues. The germline V and J ends were trimmed by 1 base and 3 bases, with 8 bases remaining between them. Together with reference TRBV7-8 and TRBJ2-3, the CDR3 gives the full variable domain: GAGVSQSPRYKVAKRGQDVALRCDPISGHVSLFWYQQALGQGPEFLTYFQNEAQLDKSGLPSDRFFAERPEGSVSTLKIQRTQQEDSAVYLCASSLDRETDTQYFGPGTRLTVL.

The V gene is TRBV15, the J gene TRBJ2-5, with 8 bases that match TRBD1. J gave up 1 base and V 3 bases, and 4 bases lay outside the gene matches. The CDR3 covers 15 residues. Germline CDR1 reads LNHNV; CDR2 reads YYDKDF (reference sequence). The CDR3 DNA sequence: TGTGCCACCAGCAGGGGACAGGTAACCCAAGAGACCCAGTACTTC. This translates into CATSRGQVTQETQYF.

The rearrangement links TRBV4-1 to TRBJ1-2; D possibly corresponds to TRBD1 (6 bases). The CDR3 is made up of 16 amino acids. Trimming left V 1 base short and J 4 bases short, with 16 bases between. Per germline, CDR1 MGHRA and CDR2 YSYEKL. The CDR3 is CASSQGTGGAPYGYTF. CDR3 in DNA: TGCGCCAGCAGCCAAGGGACGGGGGGGGCTCCCTATGGCTACACCTTC.

The CDR3 reads CASSLFRGYEQYF. The CDR3, as DNA: TGTGCCAGCTCACTGTTCAGGGGTTACGAGCAGTACTTC. This chain connects TRBV18 to TRBJ2-7; D is possibly TRBD1 (6 bases). In germline, CDR1 is KGHSH, CDR2 LQKENI. The CDR3 contains 13 residues. The V gene lost 4 bases and the J gene lost 4 bases, with 11 bases spanning the gap.

The rearrangement joins TRBV6-1 to TRBJ2-7, with D possibly being TRBD2 (6 bases). The CDR3 extends over 14 amino acids. The V gene lost 7 bases and the J gene lost 0 bases, with 13 bases spanning the gap. CDR1 and CDR2 (germline): MNHNS, SASEGT. The CDR3 sequence is CASTGSWGSYEQYF. CDR3 sequence (DNA): TGTGCCAGCACCGGGAGTTGGGGCTCCTACGAGCAGTACTTC.

This chain connects TRBV7-6 to TRBJ2-1, with 16 bases matching TRBD2. Germline V gene sequence: CDR1 SGHVS, CDR2 FNYEAQ. The CDR3 runs 22 residues. V shed 5 bases, J shed 7 bases, and the junction held 23 bases outside the gene matches. CDR3 sequence (DNA): TGTGCCAGCAGCCCATACGAACGCCGGGGACTAGCGGGAGGGCCTAGTCAGAATGAGCAGTTCTTC. It codes for CASSPYERRGLAGGPSQNEQFF.

The chain links TRBV5-4 to TRBJ1-1; D is possibly TRBD1 (6 bases). The CDR3 is 14 amino acids. Germline V gene lookup returns CDR1 SGHNT and CDR2 YYREEE (reference sequence). Trimming cost V 4 bases and J 6 bases, with 16 bases left between them. CDR3 loop: CASSPDRRESEAFF. In DNA form, the CDR3 reads TGTGCCAGCAGCCCCGACAGGAGAGAGTCTGAAGCTTTCTTT. Combining the CDR3 with reference TRBV5-4 and TRBJ1-1 gives the whole variable domain ETGVTQSPTHLIKTRGQQVTLRCSSQSGHNTVSWYQQALGQGPQFIFQYYREEENGRGNFPPRFSGLQFPNYSSELNVNALELDDSALYLCASSPDRRESEAFFGQGTRLTVV.

The V gene is TRBV2, the J gene TRBJ2-3; tentatively, D is TRBD2 (6 bases). Trimming removed 10 bases at V and 6 bases at J, with 11 bases between. This CDR3 has 11 residues. CDR1 SNHLY and CDR2 FYNNEI come from the germline V gene. The CDR3 DNA reads TGTGCCACACTAGCACGGGATACGCAGTATTTT. Translation gives CATLARDTQYF.

CDR3 amino acids: CASSSTSALRGANVLTF. In nucleotides, the CDR3 is TGCGCCAGCAGCTCCACCTCCGCCCTGCGAGGGGCCAACGTCCTGACTTTC. This chain links TRBV5-1 with TRBJ2-6; D gene ambiguous. Germline lookup yields CDR1 SGHRS and CDR2 YFSETQ. The V and J ends lost 3 bases and 4 bases respectively, with 17 bases between them. The CDR3 extends over 17 amino acids.

The rearrangement links TRBV30 to TRBJ1-5; tentative D call: TRBD1 (5 bases). Trimming removed 1 base at V and 0 bases at J, with 7 bases between. Germline V gene lookup returns CDR1 GTSNPN and CDR2 SVGIG (reference sequence). The CDR3 extends over 14 amino acids. The CDR3 loop is CAWSGTTSNQPQHF. The CDR3, as DNA: TGTGCCTGGAGTGGGACAACTAGCAATCAGCCCCAGCATTTT. Drawing the rest from reference TRBV30 and TRBJ1-5, the complete variable domain is SQTIHQWPATLVQPVGSPLSLECTVEGTSNPNLYWYRQAAGRGLQLLFYSVGIGQISSEVPQNLSASRPQDRQFILSSKKLLLSDSGFYLCAWSGTTSNQPQHFGDGTRLSIL.

In regard to this clone: Other nucleotide sequences in the sample specify the same CDR3. J is TRBJ2-3 and V is TRBV5-4; 8 nucleotides align to TRBD2. CDR1 is SGHNT, CDR2 YYREEE, per germline (reference sequence). With V trimmed by 2 bases and J by 1 base, 3 bases remained unmatched. The length of the CDR3 is 15 residues. This chain's CDR3 is CASSLRGGGTDTQYF. The CDR3 region has the DNA TGTGCCAGCAGCTTACGGGGGGGTGGCACAGATACGCAGTATTTT.

The J gene is TRBJ1-2, the V gene TRBV28; a weak D match, TRBD1 (6 bases). The CDR3 totals 15 residues. Germline V gene lookup returns CDR1 MDHEN and CDR2 SYDVKM. Trimming removed 7 bases from V and 4 bases from J, with 19 bases in between. CDR3 nucleotide sequence: TGTGCCAGCATCCCTATCGGGGGGCAGGGCTATGGCTACACCTTC. The encoded protein is CASIPIGGQGYGYTF.

The chain employs TRBV5-4 and TRBJ2-7; 7 bases match TRBD1. V trimming: 0 bases; J trimming: 2 bases; junction bases outside the gene matches: 5. The CDR3 runs 15 residues. Germline V gives CDR1 SGHNT, CDR2 YYREEE (reference sequence). In DNA, the CDR3 is TGTGCCAGCAGCTTGGACCAGGGGGAAACCTACGAGCAGTACTTC. This sequence encodes CASSLDQGETYEQYF.

The rearrangement joins TRBV10-3 to TRBJ1-2, with D possibly matching TRBD1 (6 bases). The ends were cut back, 0 bases at V and 7 bases at J, with 21 bases in the middle. Looked up from germline, CDR1 is ENHRY and CDR2 is SYGVKD. The CDR3 totals 17 residues. The CDR3 sequence is CAISESVGQLILSGYTF. The CDR3 DNA sequence: TGTGCCATCAGTGAGTCTGTAGGACAGCTGATTTTGAGTGGCTACACCTTC.

This rearrangement joins TRBV18 to TRBJ2-1; 8 nucleotides line up with TRBD1. This CDR3 has 16 residues. Germline V gene lookup returns CDR1 KGHSH and CDR2 LQKENI. J lost 7 bases, V lost 4 bases, and 12 bases had no gene match. DNA of the CDR3: TGTGCCAGCTCACGCCTGTGGTCAGGGGGCAGGAATGAGCAGTTCTTC. This codes for CASSRLWSGGRNEQFF.

The chain is built from TRBV9 and TRBJ2-5; 11 nucleotides match TRBD2. This CDR3 comprises 15 residues. V dropped 2 bases and J dropped 3; count of bases not matched to a gene: 3. The germline V gene encodes CDR1 SGDLS and CDR2 YYNGEE. CDR3 in DNA: TGTGCCAGCAGCGTCGGGACTAGCGGCAAAGAGACCCAGTACTTC. The encoded protein is CASSVGTSGKETQYF. The full variable domain, completed using reference TRBV9 and TRBJ2-5, is DSGVTQTPKHLITATGQRVTLRCSPRSGDLSVYWYQQSLDQGLQFLIQYYNGEERAKGNILERFSAQQFPDLHSELNLSSLELGDSALYFCASSVGTSGKETQYFGPGTRLLVL.